Detailed here is one TCR beta chain. The target antigen is unknown. Using immunoSEQ multiplex PCR, the repertoire was profiled, and TCRdb retains in-frame clones only, with some absent. The profile shows about 93,000 clones, roughly 91% of them singletons. The record originates from a study of T cell responses to AZD1222 COVID-19 vaccine. The study, taken as a whole, reports: Donors skewed white British and female; clonal diversity was possibly underestimated.

The V and J ends lost 0 bases and 3 bases, in that order; junction bases with no gene match: 9. The CDR3 extends over 18 amino acids. The germline CDR1 and CDR2 sequences are LGHNA and YSLEER. The chain has TRBV4-3 and TRBJ1-4, with TRBD1 identical over 8 bases. The sequence was obtained from an adult in good health. Sequences were derived from peripheral blood, sampled on day 0 of MenACWY control vaccination. CDR3 nucleotide sequence: TGCGCCAGCAGCCAAGATCTGGCCAGGGGGCTGTCTAATGAAAAACTGTTTTTT. Its translation is CASSQDLARGLSNEKLFF.